What follows are 6 T cell receptor beta chains derived from one specimen sequenced in a study of T cells in Graves' hyperthyroidism and ophthalmopathy. Researchers amplified the TCR beta CDR3 regions from RNA transcripts. First-round RT-PCR with HTBI primers amplified the TCR CDR3 region. Using its own MiXCR run on the multiplex PCR reads, TCRdb lists one record per CDR3 protein. This sample carries some 510,000 distinct CDR3 sequences, around 20% of them seen once, and the ten largest clones take 26%. Sequencing was done on a sample of blood. The origin of the receptors is a man aged 18 to 29 with Graves' hyperthyroidism.

This clonotype was seen repeatedly, ten times or more. This chain connects TRBV20-1 to TRBJ1-5, with TRBD1 identical over 11 bases. J was trimmed by 7 bases and V by 5 bases; bases with no gene match: 4. The CDR3 sequence is 13 residues long. Germline-derived CDR1 and CDR2 are DFQATT and SNEGSKA (reference sequence). The CDR3 DNA reads TGCAGTGCTTGGACAGGGGGCGGCCAGCCCCAGCATTTT. This encodes CSAWTGGGQPQHF.

The CDR3 region is CASTTDTNTEAFF. The CDR3 bases are TGTGCCAGCACCACTGACACGAACACTGAAGCTTTCTTT. The chain is built from TRBV4-2 and TRBJ1-1, with D unresolved. Trimming cost V 7 bases and J 1 base, with 10 bases left between them. The CDR3 length is 13 residues. Looked up from germline, CDR1 is LGHNA and CDR2 is YNFKEQ.

This clonotype was observed many times. This chain connects TRBV6-1 to TRBJ2-2; 10 nucleotides line up with TRBD2. CDR3 length equals 15 residues. Trimming removed 6 bases from V and 1 base from J; junction bases left unmatched: 2. Germline V gives CDR1 MNHNS, CDR2 SASEGT. CDR3 sequence (DNA): TGTGCCAGCAGAGGGACTAGCGAGAACACCGGGGAGCTGTTTTTT. Translating gives CASRGTSENTGELFF.

This clonotype was recorded at least ten times. J is TRBJ1-1 and V is TRBV27; 10 bases are shared with TRBD1. CDR3 length equals 15 residues. The V and J ends lost 6 bases and 3 bases, in that order; junction bases with no gene match: 7. Germline V CDR1 and CDR2: MNHEY, SMNVEV (reference sequence). CDR3 residues: CASSLLGQGHTEAFF. As DNA, the CDR3 is TGTGCCAGCAGCTTGTTGGGACAGGGGCACACTGAAGCTTTCTTT.

This clonotype was recorded many times. The chain links TRBV18 to TRBJ1-2; D is possibly TRBD1 (6 bases). Deletions cut 2 bases from V and 3 bases from J, with 10 bases between. Per germline, CDR1 KGHSH and CDR2 LQKENI. CDR3 length: 14 residues. The CDR3 coding sequence is TGTGCCAGCTCACCAGAAACAGGGTACTATGGCTACACCTTC. The encoded protein is CASSPETGYYGYTF.

This clonotype was seen ten or more times. In DNA form, the CDR3 reads TGCAGTGCAACACCAGGTGCCCCTTACGAGCAGTACTTC. Amino acids: CSATPGAPYEQYF. J is TRBJ2-7 and V is TRBV20-1, with D unclear. Germline V CDR1 and CDR2: DFQATT, SNEGSKA (reference sequence). The CDR3 runs to 13 residues. The V end was cut by 6 bases, the J end by 4 bases, with 16 bases between.